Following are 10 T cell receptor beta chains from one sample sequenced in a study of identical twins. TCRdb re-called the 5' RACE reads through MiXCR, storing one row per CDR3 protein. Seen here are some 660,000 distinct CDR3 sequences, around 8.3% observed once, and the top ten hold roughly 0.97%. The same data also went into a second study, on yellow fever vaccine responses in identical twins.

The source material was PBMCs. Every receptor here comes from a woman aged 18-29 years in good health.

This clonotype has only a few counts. The CDR3 DNA is TGCGCCAGCAGCCAAGATCGGGAAATCGTGTTGAATGAGCAGTTCTTC. Translation: CASSQDREIVLNEQFF. The chain is built from TRBV4-3 and TRBJ2-1, with D maybe TRBD2 (5 bases). Trimming removed 0 bases at V and 7 bases at J, with 16 bases between. Germline loops: CDR1 LGHNA, CDR2 YSLEER. The CDR3 covers 16 residues.

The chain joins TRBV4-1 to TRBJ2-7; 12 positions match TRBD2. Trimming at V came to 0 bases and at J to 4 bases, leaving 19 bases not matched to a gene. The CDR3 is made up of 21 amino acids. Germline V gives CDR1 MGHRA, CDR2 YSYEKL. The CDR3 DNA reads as TGCGCCAGCAGCCAAGAAGGACCCACTAGCGGGAGGACCCCTACTAATTACGAGCAGTACTTC. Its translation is CASSQEGPTSGRTPTNYEQYF.

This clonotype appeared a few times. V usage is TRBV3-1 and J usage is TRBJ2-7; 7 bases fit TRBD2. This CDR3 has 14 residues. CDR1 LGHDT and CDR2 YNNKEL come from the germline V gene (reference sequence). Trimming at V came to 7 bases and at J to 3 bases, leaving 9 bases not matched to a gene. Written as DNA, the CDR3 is TGTGCCAGCACCACCTGGGGGGGGAACTACGAGCAGTACTTC. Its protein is CASTTWGGNYEQYF.

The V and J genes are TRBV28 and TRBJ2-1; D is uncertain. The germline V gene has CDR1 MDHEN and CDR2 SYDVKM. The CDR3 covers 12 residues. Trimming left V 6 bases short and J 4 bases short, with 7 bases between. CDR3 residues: CASSKQYNEQFF. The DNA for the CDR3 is TGTGCCAGCAGCAAACAATACAATGAGCAGTTCTTC.

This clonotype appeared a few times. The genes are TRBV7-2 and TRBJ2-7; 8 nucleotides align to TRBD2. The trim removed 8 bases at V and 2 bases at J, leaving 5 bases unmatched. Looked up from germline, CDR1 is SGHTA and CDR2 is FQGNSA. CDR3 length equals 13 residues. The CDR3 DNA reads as TGTGCCAGCCAGCGGGGGCCTACCTACGAGCAGTACTTC. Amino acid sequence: CASQRGPTYEQYF.

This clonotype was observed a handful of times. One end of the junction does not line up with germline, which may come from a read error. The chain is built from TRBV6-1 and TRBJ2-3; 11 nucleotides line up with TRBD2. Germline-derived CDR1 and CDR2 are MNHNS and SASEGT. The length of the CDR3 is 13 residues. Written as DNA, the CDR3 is TGTGCCAGCAGTCCTCGCGTGGGACTAGCGGCGTCTTTT. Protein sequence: CASSPRVGLAASF.

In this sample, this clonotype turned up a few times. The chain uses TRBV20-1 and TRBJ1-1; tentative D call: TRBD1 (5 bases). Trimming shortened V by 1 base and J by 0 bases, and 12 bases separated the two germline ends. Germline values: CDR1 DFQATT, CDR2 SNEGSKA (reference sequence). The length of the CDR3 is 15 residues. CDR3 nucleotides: TGCAGTGCTAGAGGAGGGGCGCTCATGAACACTGAAGCTTTCTTT. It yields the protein CSARGGALMNTEAFF.

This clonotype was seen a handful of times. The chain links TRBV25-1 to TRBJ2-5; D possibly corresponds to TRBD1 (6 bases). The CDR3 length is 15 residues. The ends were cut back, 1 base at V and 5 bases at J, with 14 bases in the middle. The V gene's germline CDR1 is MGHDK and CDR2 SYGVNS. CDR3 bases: TGTGCCAGCAGTGAATTACAGGGAGCGGCGGAGACCCAGTACTTC. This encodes CASSELQGAAETQYF. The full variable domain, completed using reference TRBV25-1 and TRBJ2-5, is EADIYQTPRYLVIGTGKKITLECSQTMGHDKMYWYQQDPGMELHLIHYSYGVNSTEKGDLSSESTVSRIRTEHFPLTLESARPSHTSQYLCASSELQGAAETQYFGPGTRLLVL.

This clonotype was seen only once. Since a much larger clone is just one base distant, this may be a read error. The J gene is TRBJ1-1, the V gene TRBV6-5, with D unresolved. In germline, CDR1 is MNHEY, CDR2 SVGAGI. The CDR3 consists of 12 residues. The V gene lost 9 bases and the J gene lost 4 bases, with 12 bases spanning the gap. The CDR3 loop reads CARSPTPTEAFF. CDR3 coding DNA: TGTGCCAGGAGTCCTACCCCCACTGAAGCTTTCTTT.

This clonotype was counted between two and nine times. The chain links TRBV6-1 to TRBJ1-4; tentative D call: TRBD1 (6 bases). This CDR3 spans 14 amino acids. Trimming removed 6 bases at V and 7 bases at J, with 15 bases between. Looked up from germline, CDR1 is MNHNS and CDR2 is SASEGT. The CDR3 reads CASRPQGVGEKLFF. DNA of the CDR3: TGTGCCAGCAGGCCACAGGGCGTTGGTGAAAAACTGTTTTTT.